What follows are 14 T cell receptor beta chains derived from one specimen sequenced in a study of vaccination and CD4 T cells after COVID-19. These receptors have no known antigen. Time point noted: late sampling 161 to 241 days after vaccination in a few convalescent patients. Treatment denoted: approximately 9-day PBMC culture with coronavirus spike peptide pools or control peptides (ViraFEST assay). An Oncomine TCR Beta short-read assay was used to sequence the DNA from cultured CD4+ T cells. TCRdb itself ran the PCR reads through MiXCR, one entry per CDR3 protein. The sample includes fewer than 25,000 distinct CDR3 sequences, roughly 40% of them seen just once. This material consisted of CD4+ T cells from blood, cultured in vitro, taken about 7 months after SARS-CoV-2 vaccination. The receptor set was obtained from a human donor who had recovered from COVID-19.

Points on this clonotype: An end of the junction differs from the germline gene, which may be a read error. The chain recombines TRBV20-1 with TRBJ2-5, with 7 positions matching TRBD2. The CDR3 consists of 15 residues. Germline-derived CDR1 and CDR2 are DFQATT and SNEGSKA (reference sequence). CDR3 sequence (DNA): TGCAATGCTAGAGATCTAGGGGCGGGAGATGAGACCCAGTACTTC. Its protein is CNARDLGAGDETQYF.

The rearrangement links TRBV19 to TRBJ2-7; D might be TRBD2 (6 bases). Germline values: CDR1 LNHDA, CDR2 SQIVND (reference sequence). The V and J ends lost 5 bases and 4 bases respectively, with 18 bases between them. The length of the CDR3 is 15 residues. Here the CDR3 reads CASSFTGRRGYEQYF. The CDR3 bases are TGTGCCAGTAGTTTTACCGGACGACGGGGGTACGAGCAGTACTTC. Combining the CDR3 with reference TRBV19 and TRBJ2-7 gives the whole variable domain DGGITQSPKYLFRKEGQNVTLSCEQNLNHDAMYWYRQDPGQGLRLIYYSQIVNDFQKGDIAEGYSVSREKKESFPLTVTSAQKNPTAFYLCASSFTGRRGYEQYFGPGTRLTVT.

The rearrangement uses TRBV7-2 and TRBJ2-7, with D perhaps TRBD1 or TRBD2 (6 bases each). Germline V gene sequence: CDR1 SGHTA, CDR2 FQGNSA. The CDR3 sequence is 15 residues long. The germline V and J ends were trimmed by 5 bases and 0 bases, with 14 bases remaining between them. The CDR3 region is CASSPNWGASYEQYF. The CDR3 DNA sequence: TGTGCCAGCAGCCCCAATTGGGGGGCCTCCTACGAGCAGTACTTC.

CDR3 in amino acids: CASGSETQYF. As DNA, the CDR3 is TGTGCCAGCGGTTCGGAGACCCAGTACTTC. The genes are TRBV2 and TRBJ2-5; D is unresolved. CDR1 is SNHLY and CDR2 is FYNNEI in the germline V gene. V lost 8 bases to trimming and J lost 5 bases, with 6 bases between them. This CDR3 region has 10 residues.

This clonotype occurred a few times. V is TRBV19 and J is TRBJ2-5; D is perhaps TRBD1 or TRBD2 (5 bases each). Germline V gene lookup returns CDR1 LNHDA and CDR2 SQIVND (reference sequence). This CDR3 has 15 residues. V was shortened by 5 bases and J by 2 bases, with 15 bases between the two germline ends. The CDR3 loop reads CASSGLGTEQETQYF. The CDR3 DNA follows: TGTGCCAGTAGTGGTTTGGGGACGGAACAAGAGACCCAGTACTTC.

This clonotype has just a few counts. DNA for the CDR3: TGTGCCAGCAGCAAAGTGGGGACCTTC. Translated, it gives CASSKVGTF. V usage is TRBV21-1 and J usage is TRBJ2-7; the table's D call, TRBD1, has no DNA check behind it. TRBV21-1 has pseudogene status. The CDR3 length is 9 residues.

This clonotype was seen more than once but under ten times. J is TRBJ2-3 and V is TRBV19; 7 bases fit TRBD1. V shed 6 bases, J shed 0 bases, and the junction held 6 bases outside the gene matches. CDR3 size: 15 residues. Germline CDR1 is LNHDA and CDR2 is SQIVND (reference sequence). CDR3 nucleotides: TGTGCCAGTAGACGACAGGGCAGTAGCACAGATACGCAGTATTTT. Translated: CASRRQGSSTDTQYF.

This clonotype was observed a handful of times. This chain joins TRBV7-9 and TRBJ2-5; D is undetermined. With 5 bases removed from V and 4 bases from J, the gap between germline ends came to 14 bases. This CDR3 has 14 amino acids. Germline V lookup: CDR1 SEHNR, CDR2 FQNEAQ (reference sequence). This CDR3 reads CASSIPENGETQYF. The CDR3 DNA reads TGTGCCAGCAGCATACCAGAAAACGGAGAGACCCAGTACTTC.

The gene calls are TRBV10-2 and TRBJ2-7, with D possibly TRBD1 on 7 matching bases. Germline assignment: CDR1 WSHSY and CDR2 SAAADI. Trimming removed 6 bases at V and 3 bases at J, with 15 bases between. This CDR3 has 14 amino acids. This CDR3 reads CASRAQGGGYEQYF. DNA of the CDR3: TGCGCCAGCAGAGCCCAGGGGGGAGGCTACGAGCAGTACTTC.

The rearrangement joins TRBV10-3 to TRBJ1-2; 7 positions match TRBD1. Germline CDR1 ENHRY, CDR2 SYGVKD. The J segment lost 2 bases and the V segment lost 0 bases, leaving 0 bases of the junction unmatched. The CDR3 contains 14 residues. CDR3 DNA sequence: TGTGCCATCAGTGAGTCGACAGGGAACTATGGCTACACCTTC. Its protein product is CAISESTGNYGYTF.

V and J are TRBV10-3 and TRBJ1-1, with a possible D match to TRBD1 (5 bases). Germline V CDR1 and CDR2: ENHRY, SYGVKD. Trimming pared 1 base from V and 1 base from J, leaving 10 bases between. The CDR3 is made up of 15 amino acids. DNA for the CDR3: TGTGCCATCAGTGAGTGGGGACTCGAGAACACTGAAGCTTTCTTT. Translating it yields CAISEWGLENTEAFF.

This sequence joins TRBV28 and TRBJ1-2; no reliable D call. In germline, CDR1 is MDHEN, CDR2 SYDVKM. V lost 6 bases and J 0 bases, leaving 8 bases between the germline ends. CDR3 size: 13 residues. This CDR3 is CASSTNTNYGYTF. The CDR3 DNA follows: TGTGCCAGCAGCACGAATACTAACTATGGCTACACCTTC.

The sample holds one count of this clonotype. The V call is TRBV20-1, the J call TRBJ2-7, with D hard to call. The length of the CDR3 is 14 residues. V lost 0 bases and J lost 0, with 9 bases in between. Per germline, CDR1 DFQATT and CDR2 SNEGSKA (reference sequence). CDR3: CSARDPSSSYEQYF. CDR3 bases: TGCAGTGCTAGAGACCCATCTAGCTCCTACGAGCAGTACTTC.

This chain links TRBV29-1 with TRBJ2-7; TRBD1 matches 9 bases. V lost 6 bases, J lost 3 bases, and 6 bases stayed unmatched. The CDR3 runs 13 residues. Germline lookup yields CDR1 SQVTM and CDR2 ANQGSEA. CDR3: CSVRQGGGYEQYF. The CDR3 region has the DNA TGCAGCGTGCGACAGGGGGGCGGCTACGAGCAGTACTTC.